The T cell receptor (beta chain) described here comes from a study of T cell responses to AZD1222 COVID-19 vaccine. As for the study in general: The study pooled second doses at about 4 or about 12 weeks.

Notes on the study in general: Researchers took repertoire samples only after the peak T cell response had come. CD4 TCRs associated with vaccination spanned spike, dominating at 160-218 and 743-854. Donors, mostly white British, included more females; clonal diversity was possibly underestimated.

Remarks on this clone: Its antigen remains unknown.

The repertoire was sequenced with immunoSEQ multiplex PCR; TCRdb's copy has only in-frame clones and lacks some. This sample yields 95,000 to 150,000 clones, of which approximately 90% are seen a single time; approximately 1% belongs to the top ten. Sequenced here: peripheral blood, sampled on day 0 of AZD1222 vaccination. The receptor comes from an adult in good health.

CDR3: CASSREPDNTF. DNA of the CDR3: TGTGCCAGCAGCCGAGAACCGGACAACACCTTC. The J gene is TRBJ1-2, the V gene TRBV7-6; possible D gene TRBD1, 5 bases. Trimming removed 5 bases at V and 12 bases at J, with 13 bases between. Germline-derived CDR1 and CDR2 are SGHVS and FNYEAQ. This CDR3 contains 11 residues.